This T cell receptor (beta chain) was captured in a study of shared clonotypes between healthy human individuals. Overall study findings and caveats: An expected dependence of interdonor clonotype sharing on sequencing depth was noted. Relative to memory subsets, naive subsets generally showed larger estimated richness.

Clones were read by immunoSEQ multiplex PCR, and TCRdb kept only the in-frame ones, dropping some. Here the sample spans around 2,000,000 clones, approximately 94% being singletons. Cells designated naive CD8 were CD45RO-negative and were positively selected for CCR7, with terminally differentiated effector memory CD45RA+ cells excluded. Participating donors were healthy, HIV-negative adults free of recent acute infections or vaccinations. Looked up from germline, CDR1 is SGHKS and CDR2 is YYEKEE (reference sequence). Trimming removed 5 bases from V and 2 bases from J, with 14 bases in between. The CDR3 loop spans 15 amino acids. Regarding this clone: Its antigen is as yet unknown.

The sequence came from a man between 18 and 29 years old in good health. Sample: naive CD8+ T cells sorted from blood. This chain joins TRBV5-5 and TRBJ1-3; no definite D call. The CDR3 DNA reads TGTGCCAGCAGATATGACGCCACCCCTGGAAACACCATATATTTT. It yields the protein CASRYDATPGNTIYF. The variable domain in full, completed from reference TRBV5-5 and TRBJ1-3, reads DAGVTQSPTHLIKTRGQQVTLRCSPISGHKSVSWYQQVLGQGPQFIFQYYEKEERGRGNFPDRFSARQFPNYSSELNVNALLLGDSALYLCASRYDATPGNTIYFGEGSWLTVV.